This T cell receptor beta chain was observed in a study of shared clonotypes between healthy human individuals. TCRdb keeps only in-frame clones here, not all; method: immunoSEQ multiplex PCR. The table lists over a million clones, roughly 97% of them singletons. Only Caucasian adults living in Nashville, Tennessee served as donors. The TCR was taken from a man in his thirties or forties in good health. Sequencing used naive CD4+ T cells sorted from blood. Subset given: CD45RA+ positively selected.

The CDR3 spells CASSTLGTGVVGELFF. The CDR3 coding sequence is TGTGCCAGCAGTACACTTGGGACAGGGGTCGTCGGGGAGCTGTTTTTT. The rearrangement joins TRBV28 to TRBJ2-2; 10 bases align to TRBD1. The CDR3 is 16 amino acids. Germline V gives CDR1 MDHEN, CDR2 SYDVKM. V lost 5 bases, J lost 7 bases, and 10 bases stayed unmatched.